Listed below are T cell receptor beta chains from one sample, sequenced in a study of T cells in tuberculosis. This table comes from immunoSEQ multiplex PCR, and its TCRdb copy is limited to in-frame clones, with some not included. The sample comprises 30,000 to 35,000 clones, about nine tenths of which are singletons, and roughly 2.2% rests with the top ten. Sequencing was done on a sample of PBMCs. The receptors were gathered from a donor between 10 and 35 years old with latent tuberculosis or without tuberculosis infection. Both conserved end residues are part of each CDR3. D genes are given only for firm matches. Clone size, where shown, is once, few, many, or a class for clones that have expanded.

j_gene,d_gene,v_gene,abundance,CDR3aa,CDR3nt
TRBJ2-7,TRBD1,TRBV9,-,CASSFRQGGYEQYF,TGTGCCAGCAGCTTCCGACAGGGGGGCTACGAGCAGTACTTC
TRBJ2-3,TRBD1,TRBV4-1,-,CASRDRGPGDTQYF,TGCGCCAGCCGCGACAGGGGACCAGGAGATACGCAGTATTTT
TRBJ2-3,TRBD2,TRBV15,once,CATSRLPSGSVFFTDTQYF,TGTGCCACCAGCAGATTACCAAGCGGGAGTGTGTTTTTTACAGATACGCAGTATTTT
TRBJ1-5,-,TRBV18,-,CASSPRTDYSNQPQHF,TGTGCCAGCTCACCACGGACAGATTATAGCAATCAGCCCCAGCATTTT
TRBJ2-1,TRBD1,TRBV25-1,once,CASSDLTGTDYTNEQFF,TGTGCCAGCAGTGACCTAACCGGGACAGATTATACAAATGAGCAGTTCTTC
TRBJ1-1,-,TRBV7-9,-,CASSRIQGKTEAFF,TGTGCCAGCAGCCGTATCCAGGGGAAGACTGAAGCTTTCTTT
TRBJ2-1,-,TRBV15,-,CATSSGRGGALNEQFF,TGTGCCACCAGCAGCGGCAGGGGAGGGGCTCTCAATGAGCAGTTCTTC
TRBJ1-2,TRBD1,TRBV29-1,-,CSGTGQYNYGYTF,TGCAGCGGTACGGGACAGTATAACTATGGCTACACCTTC
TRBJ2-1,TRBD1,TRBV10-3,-,CAIRPGGGTGGNNEQFF,TGTGCCATCAGGCCCGGCGGCGGGACAGGGGGTAACAATGAGCAGTTCTTC
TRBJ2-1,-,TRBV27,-,CASSWGYEQFF,TGTGCCAGCAGTTGGGGCTATGAGCAGTTCTTC
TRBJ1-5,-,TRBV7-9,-,CASSLVNQPQHF,TGTGCCAGCAGCTTAGTAAATCAGCCCCAGCATTTT
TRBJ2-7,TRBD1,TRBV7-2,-,CASSSRTGQGVYF,TGTGCCAGCAGTTCTCGGACGGGACAGGGTGTCTACTTC
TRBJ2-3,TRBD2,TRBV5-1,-,CASSFRGGPVADTQYF,TGCGCCAGCAGCTTCCGGGGGGGGCCAGTAGCAGATACGCAGTATTTT
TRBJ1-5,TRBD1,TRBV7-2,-,CASSPQGGNQPQHF,TGTGCCAGCTCTCCGCAGGGGGGAAATCAGCCCCAGCATTTT
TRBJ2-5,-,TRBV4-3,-,CASSQEGEGTQETQYF,TGCGCCAGCAGCCAAGAGGGCGAGGGCACCCAAGAGACCCAGTACTTC
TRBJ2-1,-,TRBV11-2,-,CASSLRRALRNEQFF,TGTGCCAGCAGCTTGCGGCGGGCTCTCCGGAATGAGCAGTTCTTC
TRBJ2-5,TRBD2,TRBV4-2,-,CASSSEGGSGRAYETQYF,TGTGCCAGCAGCTCCGAGGGTGGTAGCGGGAGGGCCTACGAGACCCAGTACTTC
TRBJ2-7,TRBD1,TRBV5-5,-,CASSPDRVPHEQYF,TGTGCCAGCAGCCCGGACAGGGTGCCCCACGAGCAGTACTTC
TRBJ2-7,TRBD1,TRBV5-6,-,CASSSDRVREQYF,TGTGCCAGCAGCTCCGACAGGGTGAGAGAGCAGTACTTC
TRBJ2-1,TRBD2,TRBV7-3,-,CASSPGLAGVVTYNEQFF,TGTGCCAGCAGCCCGGGACTAGCGGGAGTCGTAACCTACAATGAGCAGTTCTTC
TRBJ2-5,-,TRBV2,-,CASSEVDAGARETQYF,TGTGCCAGCAGTGAAGTTGATGCGGGGGCACGAGAGACCCAGTACTTC
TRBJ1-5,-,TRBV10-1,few,CAMLDGESNQPQHF,TGCGCCATGCTAGACGGGGAAAGCAATCAGCCCCAGCATTTT
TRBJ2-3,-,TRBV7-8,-,CASSSFLGGLNTDTQYF,TGTGCCAGCAGCTCCTTCCTGGGGGGGCTCAACACAGATACGCAGTATTTT
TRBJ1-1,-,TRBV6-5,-,CASTGGQRAFF,TGTGCCAGCACAGGAGGGCAGAGAGCTTTCTTT
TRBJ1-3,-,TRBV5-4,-,CASSLHSRGYGNTIYF,TGTGCCAGCAGCTTGCACTCCCGGGGTTACGGAAACACCATATATTTT
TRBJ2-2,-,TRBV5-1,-,CASSWTGENTGELFF,TGCGCCAGCAGCTGGACGGGAGAGAACACCGGGGAGCTGTTTTTT
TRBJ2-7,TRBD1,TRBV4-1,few,CASSPEDRGDEQYF,TGCGCCAGCAGCCCGGAAGACAGGGGCGACGAGCAGTACTTC
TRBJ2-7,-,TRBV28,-,CASSLSPQGNEQYF,TGTGCCAGCAGTTTAAGCCCCCAGGGGAACGAGCAGTACTTC
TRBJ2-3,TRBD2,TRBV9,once,CASSVGTSASTDTQYF,TGTGCCAGCAGCGTAGGGACTAGCGCAAGCACAGATACGCAGTATTTT
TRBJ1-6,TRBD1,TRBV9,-,CASSRTGDLMYNSPLHF,TGTGCCAGCAGTAGGACAGGGGATTTGATGTATAATTCACCCCTCCACTTT
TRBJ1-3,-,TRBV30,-,CAWSLPTVTNTIYF,TGTGCCTGGAGTCTCCCGACAGTTACAAACACCATATATTTT
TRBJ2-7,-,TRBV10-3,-,CATRQAEDYEQYF,TGTGCCACCCGACAGGCAGAGGACTACGAGCAGTACTTC
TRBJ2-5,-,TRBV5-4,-,CASSLDSGSQYF,TGTGCCAGCAGCTTGGATTCAGGGTCCCAGTACTTC
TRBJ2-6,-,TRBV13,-,CASSLGGAFFPGANVLTF,TGTGCCAGCAGCTTAGGAGGGGCCTTTTTCCCCGGGGCCAACGTCCTGACTTTC
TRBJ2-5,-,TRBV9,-,CASSKVGLEETQYF,TGTGCCAGCAGCAAGGTGGGGCTGGAGGAGACCCAGTACTTC
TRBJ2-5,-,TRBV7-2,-,CASSFARRETQYF,TGTGCCAGCAGCTTCGCTCGGCGGGAGACCCAGTACTTC
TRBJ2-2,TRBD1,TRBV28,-,CASSFYRRLGQINTGELFF,TGTGCCAGCAGTTTCTATAGACGACTGGGACAGATCAACACCGGGGAGCTGTTTTTT
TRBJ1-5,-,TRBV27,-,CASSLQGSQPQHF,TGTGCCAGCAGTTTGCAGGGGTCTCAGCCCCAGCATTTT
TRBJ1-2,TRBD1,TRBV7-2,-,CASSTRQGARSSYGYTF,TGTGCCAGCAGCACCCGACAGGGGGCACGGTCTTCCTATGGCTACACCTTC
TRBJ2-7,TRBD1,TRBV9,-,CASSPGQGYEQYF,TGTGCCAGCAGCCCGGGACAGGGTTACGAGCAGTACTTC
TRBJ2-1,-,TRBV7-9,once,CASSISGYGEVEQFF,TGTGCCAGCAGCATATCTGGGTACGGGGAGGTTGAGCAGTTCTTC
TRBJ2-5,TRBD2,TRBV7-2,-,CASSRQASGRETQYF,TGTGCCAGCAGCCGCCAGGCTAGCGGGAGAGAGACCCAGTACTTC
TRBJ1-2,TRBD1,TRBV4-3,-,CASSQYRGGYGYTF,TGCGCCAGCAGCCAATACAGGGGAGGCTATGGCTACACCTTC
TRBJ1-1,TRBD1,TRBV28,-,CASRDRGNTEAFF,TGTGCCAGCAGGGACAGGGGGAACACTGAAGCTTTCTTT
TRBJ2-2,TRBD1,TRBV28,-,CASSFFGQGTTGREGELFF,TGTGCCAGCAGTTTCTTCGGACAGGGCACTACCGGACGTGAAGGGGAGCTGTTTTTT